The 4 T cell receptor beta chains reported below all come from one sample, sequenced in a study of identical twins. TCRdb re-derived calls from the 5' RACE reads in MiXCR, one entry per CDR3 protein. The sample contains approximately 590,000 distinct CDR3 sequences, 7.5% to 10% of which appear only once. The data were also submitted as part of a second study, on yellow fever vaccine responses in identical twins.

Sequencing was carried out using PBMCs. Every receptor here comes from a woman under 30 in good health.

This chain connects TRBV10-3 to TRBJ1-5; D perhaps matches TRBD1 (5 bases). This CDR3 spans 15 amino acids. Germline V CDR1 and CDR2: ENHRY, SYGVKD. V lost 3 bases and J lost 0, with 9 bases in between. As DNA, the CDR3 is TGTGCCATCAGTGAAGCAGGGTTTAGCAATCAGCCCCAGCATTTT. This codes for CAISEAGFSNQPQHF.

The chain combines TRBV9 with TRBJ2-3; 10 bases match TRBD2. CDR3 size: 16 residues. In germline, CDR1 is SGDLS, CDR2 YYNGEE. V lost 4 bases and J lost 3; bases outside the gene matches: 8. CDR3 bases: TGTGCCAGCAGCATCGGACTAGCGGAAGGAACAGATACGCAGTATTTT. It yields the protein CASSIGLAEGTDTQYF. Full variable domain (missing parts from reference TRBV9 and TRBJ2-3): DSGVTQTPKHLITATGQRVTLRCSPRSGDLSVYWYQQSLDQGLQFLIQYYNGEERAKGNILERFSAQQFPDLHSELNLSSLELGDSALYFCASSIGLAEGTDTQYFGPGTRLTVL.

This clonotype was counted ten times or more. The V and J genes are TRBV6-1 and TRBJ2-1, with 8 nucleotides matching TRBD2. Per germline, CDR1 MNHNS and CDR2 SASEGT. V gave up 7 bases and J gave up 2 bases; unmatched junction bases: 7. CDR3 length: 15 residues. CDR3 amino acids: CASTGGGGPYNEQFF. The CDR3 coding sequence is TGTGCCAGCACCGGGGGCGGGGGGCCCTACAATGAGCAGTTCTTC.

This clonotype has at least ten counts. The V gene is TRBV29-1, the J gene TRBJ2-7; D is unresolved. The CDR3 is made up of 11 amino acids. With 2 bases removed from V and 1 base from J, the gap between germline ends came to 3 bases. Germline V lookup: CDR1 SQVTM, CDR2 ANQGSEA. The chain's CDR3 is CSVETSYEQYF. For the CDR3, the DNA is TGCAGCGTTGAAACATCCTACGAGCAGTACTTC.